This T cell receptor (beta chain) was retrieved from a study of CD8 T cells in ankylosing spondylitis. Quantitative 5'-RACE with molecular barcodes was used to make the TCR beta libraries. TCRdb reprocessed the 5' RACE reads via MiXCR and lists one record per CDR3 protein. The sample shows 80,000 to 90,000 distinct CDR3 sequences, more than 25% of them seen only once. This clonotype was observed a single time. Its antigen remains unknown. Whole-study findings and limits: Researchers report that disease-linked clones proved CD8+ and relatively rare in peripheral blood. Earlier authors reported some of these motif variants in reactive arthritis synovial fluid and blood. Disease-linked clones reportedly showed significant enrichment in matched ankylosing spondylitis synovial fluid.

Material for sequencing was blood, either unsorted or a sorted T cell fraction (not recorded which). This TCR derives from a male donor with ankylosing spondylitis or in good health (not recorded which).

Here the CDR3 reads CASSEDWAGWDFCNEQFF. The CDR3 bases are TGCGCCAGCAGTGAGGATTGGGCAGGATGGGATTTTTGCAATGAGCAGTTCTTC. The chain employs TRBV10-1 and TRBJ2-1; D remains unclear. Germline values: CDR1 WNHNN, CDR2 SYGVQD (reference sequence). Trimming took 2 bases from V and 6 from J, leaving 23 bases between them. The CDR3 consists of 18 residues.